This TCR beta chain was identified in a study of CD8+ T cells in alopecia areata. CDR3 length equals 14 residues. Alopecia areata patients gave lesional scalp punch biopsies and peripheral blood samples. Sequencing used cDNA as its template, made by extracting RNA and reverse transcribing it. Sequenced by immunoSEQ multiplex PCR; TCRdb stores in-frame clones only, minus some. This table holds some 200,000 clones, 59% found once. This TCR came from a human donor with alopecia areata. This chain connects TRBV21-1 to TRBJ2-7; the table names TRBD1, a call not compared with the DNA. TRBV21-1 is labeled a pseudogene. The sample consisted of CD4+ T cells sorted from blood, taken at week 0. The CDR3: CANGTFDASYEQYF. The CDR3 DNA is TGTGCCAACGGGACATTCGACGCCTCCTACGAGCAGTACTTC.